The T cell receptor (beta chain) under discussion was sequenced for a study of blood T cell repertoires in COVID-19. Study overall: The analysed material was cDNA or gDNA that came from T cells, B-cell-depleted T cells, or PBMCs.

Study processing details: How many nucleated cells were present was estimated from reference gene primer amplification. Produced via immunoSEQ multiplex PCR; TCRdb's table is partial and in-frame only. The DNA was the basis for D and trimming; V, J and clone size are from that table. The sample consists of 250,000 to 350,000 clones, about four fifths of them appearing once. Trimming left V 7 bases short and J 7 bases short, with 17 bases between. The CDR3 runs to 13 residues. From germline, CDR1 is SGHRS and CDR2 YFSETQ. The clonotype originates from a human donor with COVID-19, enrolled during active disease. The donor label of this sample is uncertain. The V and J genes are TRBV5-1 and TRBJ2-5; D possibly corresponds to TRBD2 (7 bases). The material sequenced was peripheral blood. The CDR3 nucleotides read TGCGCCAGCTCCGGAGGGGGGGAAGGGACCCAGTACTTC. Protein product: CASSGGGEGTQYF.